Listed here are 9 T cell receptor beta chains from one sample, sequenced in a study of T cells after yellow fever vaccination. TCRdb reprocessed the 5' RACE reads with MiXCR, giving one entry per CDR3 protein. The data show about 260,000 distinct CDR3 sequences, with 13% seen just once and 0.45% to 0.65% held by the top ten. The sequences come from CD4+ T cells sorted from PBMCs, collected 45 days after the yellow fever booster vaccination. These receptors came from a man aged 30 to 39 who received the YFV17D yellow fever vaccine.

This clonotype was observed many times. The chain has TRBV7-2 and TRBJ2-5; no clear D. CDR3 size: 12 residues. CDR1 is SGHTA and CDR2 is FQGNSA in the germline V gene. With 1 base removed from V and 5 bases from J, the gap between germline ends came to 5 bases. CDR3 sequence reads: CASSLGAETQYF. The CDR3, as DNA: TGTGCCAGCAGCTTAGGGGCGGAGACCCAGTACTTC.

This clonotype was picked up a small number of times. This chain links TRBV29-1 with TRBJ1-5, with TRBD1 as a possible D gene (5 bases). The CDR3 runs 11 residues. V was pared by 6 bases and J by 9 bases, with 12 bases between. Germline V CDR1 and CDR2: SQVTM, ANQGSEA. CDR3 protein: CSVAAGGPQHF. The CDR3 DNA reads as TGCAGCGTCGCCGCGGGGGGGCCCCAGCATTTT.

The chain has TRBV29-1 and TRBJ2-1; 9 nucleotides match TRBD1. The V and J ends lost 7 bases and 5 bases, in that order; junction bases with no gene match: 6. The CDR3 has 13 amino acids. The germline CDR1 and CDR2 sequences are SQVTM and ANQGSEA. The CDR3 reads CSGRDRVNNEQFF. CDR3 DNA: TGCAGCGGCCGGGACAGGGTCAACAATGAGCAGTTCTTC.

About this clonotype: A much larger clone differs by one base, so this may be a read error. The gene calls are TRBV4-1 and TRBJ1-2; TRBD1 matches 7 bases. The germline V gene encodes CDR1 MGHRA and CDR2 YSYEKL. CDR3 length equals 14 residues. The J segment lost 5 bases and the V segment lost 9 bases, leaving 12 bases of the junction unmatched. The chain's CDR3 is CASNDRDGEYGYTF. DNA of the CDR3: TGCGCCAGTAACGACAGGGATGGTGAATATGGCTACACCTTC.

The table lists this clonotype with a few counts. The CDR3 loop reads CASSRSTGPPYEQYF. The DNA of the CDR3 is TGCGCCAGCAGCCGCTCCACCGGCCCTCCCTACGAGCAGTACTTC. The V and J genes are TRBV5-1 and TRBJ2-7; D gene unclear. The germline V gene has CDR1 SGHRS and CDR2 YFSETQ. This CDR3 region has 15 residues. Trimming removed 4 bases at V and 2 bases at J, with 16 bases between.

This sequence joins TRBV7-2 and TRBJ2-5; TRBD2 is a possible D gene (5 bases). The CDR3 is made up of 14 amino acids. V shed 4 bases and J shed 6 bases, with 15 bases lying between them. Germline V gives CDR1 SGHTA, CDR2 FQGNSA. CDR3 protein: CASSSRVGSKTQYF. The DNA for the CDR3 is TGTGCCAGCAGCTCGAGGGTGGGCTCGAAGACCCAGTACTTC.

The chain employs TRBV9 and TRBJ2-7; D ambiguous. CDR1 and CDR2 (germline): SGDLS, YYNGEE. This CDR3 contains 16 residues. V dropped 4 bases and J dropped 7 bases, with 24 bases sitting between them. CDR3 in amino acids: CASSPARAALVREQYF. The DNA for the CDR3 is TGTGCCAGCAGCCCAGCTCGGGCTGCCCTCGTCCGGGAGCAGTACTTC.

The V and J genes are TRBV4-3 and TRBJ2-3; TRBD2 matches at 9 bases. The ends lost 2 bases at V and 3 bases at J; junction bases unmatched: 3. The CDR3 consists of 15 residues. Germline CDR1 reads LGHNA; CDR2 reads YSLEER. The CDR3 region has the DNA TGCGCCAGCAGCCAATCCCTAGCGGGAACAGATACGCAGTATTTT. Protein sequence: CASSQSLAGTDTQYF.

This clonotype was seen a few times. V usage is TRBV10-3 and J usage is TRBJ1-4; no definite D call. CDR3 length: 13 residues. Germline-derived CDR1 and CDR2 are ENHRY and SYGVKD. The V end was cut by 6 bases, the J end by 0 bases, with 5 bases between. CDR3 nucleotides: TGTGCCATCAGAGGCTCAACTAATGAAAAACTGTTTTTT. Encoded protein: CAIRGSTNEKLFF.